The 9 T cell receptor beta chains below all came from one sample that was sequenced in a study of early T cells in non-severe SARS-CoV-2 infection. Using its own MiXCR run on the 5' RACE reads, TCRdb lists one record per CDR3 protein. The sample consists of roughly 10,000 distinct CDR3 sequences, approximately 4.4% of them appearing once. The sequencing input was whole blood. The receptors were gathered from an adult who was a healthcare worker with PCR-confirmed SARS-CoV-2 infection or an uninfected control (not recorded which).

This clonotype was picked up many times. The gene calls are TRBV2 and TRBJ1-1; a possible D gene is TRBD1 (6 bases). Trimming removed 4 bases at V and 5 bases at J, with 11 bases between. CDR1 is SNHLY, CDR2 FYNNEI, per germline. This CDR3 has 13 amino acids. CDR3 coding DNA: TGTGCCAGCAGTGTAGGGGGGAAAACTGAAGCTTTCTTT. This codes for CASSVGGKTEAFF.

There are a few counts of this clonotype. This sequence joins TRBV19 and TRBJ2-3; 7 bases agree with TRBD1. The CDR3 is 14 amino acids. Germline V gives CDR1 LNHDA, CDR2 SQIVND (reference sequence). Trimming took 10 bases from V and 1 from J; bases not matched to a gene: 8. CDR3 sequence (DNA): TGTGCCAAGAAAGGGGACAGACGCACAGATACGCAGTATTTT. As protein: CAKKGDRRTDTQYF.

This clonotype was detected ten times or more. The chain links TRBV10-3 to TRBJ1-1; tentative D call: TRBD1 (6 bases). The CDR3 extends over 12 amino acids. Germline V lookup: CDR1 ENHRY, CDR2 SYGVKD. Deletions cut 6 bases from V and 6 bases from J, with 11 bases between. CDR3 region: CAISARGPEAFF. The CDR3 DNA reads TGTGCCATCAGCGCCCGGGGGCCTGAAGCTTTCTTT.

This clonotype was seen ten or more times. The chain joins TRBV7-9 to TRBJ2-3; the D gene is possibly TRBD2 (6 bases). CDR1 is SEHNR and CDR2 is FQNEAQ in the germline V gene (reference sequence). Trimming took off 4 bases at V and 3 bases at J, with 8 bases between the two ends. The CDR3 loop spans 13 amino acids. The CDR3 loop is CASSSGTTDTQYF. CDR3 sequence (DNA): TGTGCCAGCAGCTCTGGGACTACAGATACGCAGTATTTT.

This clonotype appeared many times. This chain connects TRBV11-2 to TRBJ2-3, with D possibly matching TRBD1 (5 bases). The CDR3 spans 16 residues. Trimming cost V 1 base and J 4 bases, with 15 bases left between them. CDR1 and CDR2 (germline): SGHAT, FQNNGV. CDR3 amino acids: CASSLAGPASPDTQYF. CDR3 DNA: TGTGCCAGCAGCTTAGCAGGGCCCGCGAGTCCAGATACGCAGTATTTT.

This clonotype is categorized as medium-sized. The chain uses TRBV29-1 and TRBJ1-5, with D unresolved. CDR3 length equals 13 residues. V lost 1 base and J lost 0, with 4 bases in between. Germline loops: CDR1 SQVTM, CDR2 ANQGSEA. CDR3 loop: CSVEGNSNQPQHF. CDR3 DNA: TGCAGCGTTGAAGGGAATAGCAATCAGCCCCAGCATTTT.

Many counts were recorded for this clonotype. The rearrangement uses TRBV19 and TRBJ2-7; D is perhaps TRBD1 or TRBD2 (5 bases each). Germline CDR1 reads LNHDA; CDR2 reads SQIVND (reference sequence). The CDR3 length is 13 residues. The V gene lost 7 bases and the J gene lost 2 bases, with 12 bases spanning the gap. For the CDR3, the DNA is TGTGCCAGTATCGGGACGGGAACCTACGAGCAGTACTTC. This translates into CASIGTGTYEQYF.

This clonotype was observed at least ten times. The gene calls are TRBV27 and TRBJ1-4; 9 positions match TRBD1. Germline assignment: CDR1 MNHEY and CDR2 SMNVEV (reference sequence). The CDR3 runs to 19 residues. Trimming took 6 bases from V and 5 from J; bases not matched to a gene: 19. The CDR3 sequence is CASSPTGQGIVWTNEKLFF. CDR3 sequence (DNA): TGTGCCAGCAGCCCTACGGGACAGGGAATCGTCTGGACCAATGAAAAACTGTTTTTT. The complete variable domain, with remaining parts taken from reference TRBV27 and TRBJ1-4, reads EAQVTQNPRYLITVTGKKLTVTCSQNMNHEYMSWYRQDPGLGLRQIYYSMNVEVTDKGDVPEGYKVSRKEKRNFPLILESPSPNQTSLYFCASSPTGQGIVWTNEKLFFGSGTQLSVL.

Many counts were recorded for this clonotype. The chain combines TRBV5-1 with TRBJ2-3, with 9 positions matching TRBD2. CDR3 length: 14 amino acids. Germline values: CDR1 SGHRS, CDR2 YFSETQ. V trimming: 6 bases; J trimming: 4 bases; junction bases outside the gene matches: 6. The CDR3 DNA is TGCGCCAGCAACCCTAGCGGGGCGCCAGATACGCAGTATTTT. Translating it yields CASNPSGAPDTQYF.